The next 32 T cell receptor beta chains were all read from a single sample in a study of B cell selection in AIRE deficiency. Assay: immunoSEQ multiplex PCR; the TCRdb copy retains only in-frame clones and omits some. The sample holds under 30,000 clones, nearly 98% seen once. The sorted conventional CD4 T cells were gated as CD4+CD127+. Sequencing was performed on conventional CD4+ T cells sorted from PBMCs. The receptors shown here come from a human donor with AIRE deficiency.

The V gene is TRBV19, the J gene TRBJ1-5; possible D gene TRBD1, 6 bases. V shed 1 base and J shed 7 bases, with 11 bases lying between them. Looked up from germline, CDR1 is LNHDA and CDR2 is SQIVND (reference sequence). The length of the CDR3 is 14 residues. The CDR3 region has the DNA TGTGCCAGTAGTATAGTAAGGGGGGAACAGCCCCAGCATTTT. It translates to CASSIVRGEQPQHF.

The V gene is TRBV30, the J gene TRBJ2-2, with 8 bases that match TRBD2. V trimming: 2 bases; J trimming: 5 bases; junction bases outside the gene matches: 1. CDR1 GTSNPN and CDR2 SVGIG come from the germline V gene (reference sequence). CDR3 length equals 13 residues. CDR3 in DNA: TGTGCCTGGAGTCGGGGGGGAACCGGGGAGCTGTTTTTT. Encoded protein: CAWSRGGTGELFF.

The chain is built from TRBV28 and TRBJ2-7; 10 nucleotides agree with TRBD2. The length of the CDR3 is 14 residues. Germline V gene lookup returns CDR1 MDHEN and CDR2 SYDVKM. V lost 2 bases and J lost 5; bases outside the gene matches: 3. The CDR3 protein is CASSLTLAGDEQYF. DNA of the CDR3: TGTGCCAGCAGTTTAACCCTAGCGGGAGACGAGCAGTACTTC. Full variable domain (outside the CDR3, taken from reference TRBV28 and TRBJ2-7): DVKVTQSSRYLVKRTGEKVFLECVQDMDHENMFWYRQDPGLGLRLIYFSYDVKMKEKGDIPEGYSVSREKKERFSLILESASTNQTSMYLCASSLTLAGDEQYFGPGTRLTVT.

The rearrangement links TRBV7-9 to TRBJ2-5, with 8 nucleotides matching TRBD1. The V gene's germline CDR1 is SEHNR and CDR2 FQNEAQ (reference sequence). V lost 5 bases and J lost 5; bases outside the gene matches: 16. The CDR3 has 17 amino acids. The CDR3 DNA sequence: TGTGCCAGCAGCCCCCCCGCGCGCCCAGGGGGCGTGGAGACCCAGTACTTC. This translates into CASSPPARPGGVETQYF.

The CDR3 sequence: CASSKTADIYNRANVLTF. The CDR3 bases are TGTGCCAGCTCAAAGACCGCGGACATTTACAATCGGGCCAACGTCCTGACTTTC. V gene TRBV18 combines with J gene TRBJ2-6, with a possible D match to TRBD1 (5 bases). V gave up 5 bases and J gave up 5 bases, with 22 bases separating them. The CDR3 extends over 18 amino acids. Germline V gene lookup returns CDR1 KGHSH and CDR2 LQKENI.

This clone showed up just once. The rearrangement uses TRBV5-1 and TRBJ1-1; unclear D gene. The CDR3 contains 13 residues. V dropped 1 base and J dropped 2 bases, with 6 bases sitting between them. CDR1 and CDR2 (germline): SGHRS, YFSETQ. CDR3 region: CASSLKGNTEAFF. The CDR3, as DNA: TGCGCCAGCAGCTTGAAGGGTAACACTGAAGCTTTCTTT.

J is TRBJ2-1 and V is TRBV9, with 8 nucleotides matching TRBD2. The trim removed 0 bases at V and 2 bases at J, leaving 7 bases unmatched. Per the germline V gene, CDR1 is SGDLS and CDR2 is YYNGEE. The CDR3 extends over 17 amino acids. The CDR3 DNA reads as TGTGCCAGCAGCGTAGGACCTGCGGGAGGTCCCTACAATGAGCAGTTCTTC. Its translation: CASSVGPAGGPYNEQFF.

The genes are TRBV7-6 and TRBJ2-5; TRBD2 agrees at 8 bases. Per the germline V gene, CDR1 is SGHVS and CDR2 is FNYEAQ. Trimming removed 5 bases from V and 7 bases from J; junction bases left unmatched: 12. The CDR3 extends over 15 amino acids. This CDR3 is CASSVGSSGQGTQYF. CDR3 sequence (DNA): TGTGCCAGCAGCGTAGGCTCTAGCGGGCAGGGGACCCAGTACTTC.

This clone has a single count. This rearrangement joins TRBV4-3 to TRBJ1-3; D uncertain. This CDR3 comprises 15 residues. V was pared by 0 bases and J by 1 base, with 7 bases between. From germline, CDR1 is LGHNA and CDR2 YSLEER. CDR3: CASSQDSTSGNTIYF. The CDR3 DNA follows: TGCGCCAGCAGCCAAGACTCGACATCTGGAAACACCATATATTTT.

Details on this clone: One junction end disagrees with the germline gene, perhaps due to a read error. The V gene is TRBV7-3, the J gene TRBJ2-2; D is possibly TRBD1 (5 bases). Germline loops: CDR1 SGHTA, CDR2 FQGTGA. CDR3 size: 14 residues. The CDR3 DNA sequence: TGTGCCAGCAGCCTGACAGCGAACCCCGGGGAGCTGTTTTTT. Encoded protein: CASSLTANPGELFF.

The table lists this clone with a few counts. The same CDR3 is also encoded by other DNA sequences in this sample. The genes are TRBV6-1 and TRBJ1-1, with unresolved D. V was clipped by 3 bases and J by 0 bases, with 5 bases between them. The CDR3 spans 13 residues. Germline V lookup: CDR1 MNHNS, CDR2 SASEGT. CDR3 protein: CASSDTLNTEAFF. Here the CDR3 DNA reads TGTGCCAGCAGTGATACACTGAACACTGAAGCTTTCTTT.

This clone was found a few times. The rearrangement uses TRBV5-4 and TRBJ1-2; D not resolved. The CDR3 is 14 amino acids. The germline gives CDR1 SGHNT, CDR2 YYREEE (reference sequence). Trimming left V 3 bases short and J 4 bases short, with 13 bases between. For the CDR3, the DNA is TGTGCCAGCAGCTCCCCACAGCTGCTCTATGGCTACACCTTC. Translating gives CASSSPQLLYGYTF. The complete variable domain, with remaining parts taken from reference TRBV5-4 and TRBJ1-2, reads ETGVTQSPTHLIKTRGQQVTLRCSSQSGHNTVSWYQQALGQGPQFIFQYYREEENGRGNFPPRFSGLQFPNYSSELNVNALELDDSALYLCASSSPQLLYGYTFGSGTRLTVV.

This clone was observed a few times. The rearrangement links TRBV7-2 to TRBJ2-7; tentatively, D is TRBD2 (6 bases). From germline, CDR1 is SGHTA and CDR2 FQGNSA. Between the trimmed V and J ends, which lost 1 base and 7 bases, there was a span of 8 bases. CDR3 length equals 12 residues. DNA for the CDR3: TGTGCCAGCAGCTTAGTTCGGGGGGAGCAGTACTTC. Its protein is CASSLVRGEQYF.

The V call is TRBV5-1, the J call TRBJ2-2, with 12 bases identical to TRBD1. Germline V gives CDR1 SGHRS, CDR2 YFSETQ. This CDR3 spans 15 amino acids. With V trimmed by 5 bases and J by 13 bases, 12 bases remained unmatched. CDR3 DNA sequence: TGCGCCAGCAGTCTGGGCGGGACAGGGGGCCTCAGGCTGTTTTTT. Amino acids: CASSLGGTGGLRLFF.

The chain couples TRBV7-3 to TRBJ1-1, with D possibly matching TRBD1 (5 bases). The CDR3 loop spans 15 amino acids. Trimming took 1 base from V and 3 from J, leaving 12 bases between them. Germline lookup yields CDR1 SGHTA and CDR2 FQGTGA. For the CDR3, the DNA is TGTGCCAGCAGCTTAATCGGGGGGTCGGACACTGAAGCTTTCTTT. It yields the protein CASSLIGGSDTEAFF.

This chain joins TRBV28 and TRBJ2-5; the D gene is possibly TRBD1 (5 bases). Near its end, the DNA agrees better with TRBJ2-7, so the J call may be wrong. In germline, CDR1 is MDHEN, CDR2 SYDVKM. The CDR3 is made up of 12 amino acids. The CDR3 here is CASWTSGHEQYF. The CDR3 DNA is TGTGCCAGCTGGACAAGTGGACACGAGCAGTACTTC.

This clone was counted once. The chain recombines TRBV6-1 with TRBJ2-5, with 10 bases lining up with TRBD1. The CDR3 extends over 18 amino acids. Per germline, CDR1 MNHNS and CDR2 SASEGT. With 4 bases clipped from V and 5 bases from J, the junction kept 16 bases outside the gene matches. Here the CDR3 DNA reads TGTGCCAGCAGTGGACTAACAGGACAGGGGGTATGGGGGGAGACCCAGTACTTC. Translating gives CASSGLTGQGVWGETQYF.

The chain combines TRBV28 with TRBJ2-2; the D is unclear. The CDR3 consists of 15 residues. V lost 5 bases and J lost 4, with 14 bases in between. The germline CDR1 and CDR2 sequences are MDHEN and SYDVKM. The CDR3 here is CASSPHQTGTGELFF. As DNA, the CDR3 is TGTGCCAGCAGTCCACACCAGACTGGCACCGGGGAGCTGTTTTTT.

This clone was found once. The chain recombines TRBV18 with TRBJ1-5, with 7 bases fitting TRBD1. CDR1 is KGHSH, CDR2 LQKENI, per germline. There are 15 residues in the CDR3. Trimming removed 4 bases from V and 4 bases from J; junction bases left unmatched: 7. For the CDR3, the DNA is TGTGCCAGCTCACGAGGACAGGAACGAAATCAGCCCCAGCATTTT. Translation gives CASSRGQERNQPQHF.

In nucleotides, the CDR3 is TGTGCCAGCAGTTACCCGCGGACAGGGGCCAGTCGGGGGCAAGAGACCCAGTACTTC. Protein: CASSYPRTGASRGQETQYF. This chain uses TRBV2 with TRBJ2-5; TRBD1 aligns across 9 bases. Germline V lookup: CDR1 SNHLY, CDR2 FYNNEI. CDR3 length equals 19 residues. The junction had 18 bases not matched to a gene; V was cut back by 5 bases and J by 2 bases.

The genes are TRBV10-3 and TRBJ2-2; D is uncertain. Per germline, CDR1 ENHRY and CDR2 SYGVKD. Trimming cost V 7 bases and J 5 bases, with 17 bases left between them. The CDR3 runs 15 residues. Here the CDR3 reads CAITSADRQTGELFF. DNA for the CDR3: TGTGCCATCACAAGCGCAGACCGTCAAACCGGGGAGCTGTTTTTT.

The rearrangement joins TRBV5-1 to TRBJ2-7; 10 bases agree with TRBD1. This CDR3 comprises 15 residues. The germline CDR1 and CDR2 sequences are SGHRS and YFSETQ. The ends lost 2 bases at V and 5 bases at J; junction bases unmatched: 7. The CDR3, as DNA: TGCGCCAGCAGCTTCATGAGACAGGGGGCGAACGAGCAGTACTTC. It is translated as CASSFMRQGANEQYF.

The chain recombines TRBV10-3 with TRBJ2-2; 7 bases line up with TRBD2. From germline, CDR1 is ENHRY and CDR2 SYGVKD. The CDR3 extends over 15 amino acids. The V segment lost 3 bases and the J segment 4 bases; nucleotides outside the gene matches: 5. The CDR3 here is CAISDSGTTTGELFF. The CDR3 DNA reads as TGTGCCATCAGTGATAGTGGGACTACCACCGGGGAGCTGTTTTTT.

The rearrangement joins TRBV7-2 to TRBJ2-7, with no clear D. This CDR3 spans 18 amino acids. V was shortened by 2 bases and J by 4 bases, with 24 bases between the two germline ends. The V gene's germline CDR1 is SGHTA and CDR2 FQGNSA. This CDR3 reads CASSLRSGRPARPYEQYF. CDR3 in DNA: TGTGCCAGCAGCTTAAGATCCGGTCGCCCCGCCCGACCTTACGAGCAGTACTTC. Supplemented by reference TRBV7-2 and TRBJ2-7, the full variable domain reads GAGVSQSPSNKVTEKGKDVELRCDPISGHTALYWYRQSLGQGLEFLIYFQGNSAPDKSGLPSDRFSAERTGGSVSTLTIQRTQQEDSAVYLCASSLRSGRPARPYEQYFGPGTRLTVT.

The rearrangement links TRBV14 to TRBJ2-7, with 11 positions matching TRBD2. This CDR3 is 16 amino acids long. Losses at the gene ends were 1 base for V and 4 bases for J; bases not matched to a gene: 6. Germline CDR1 is SGHDN and CDR2 is FVKESK. The CDR3 region is CASSQGTGTSGYEQYF. CDR3 DNA sequence: TGTGCCAGCAGCCAAGGAACGGGGACTAGCGGTTACGAGCAGTACTTC.

V usage is TRBV18 and J usage is TRBJ2-3, with D possibly being TRBD2 (6 bases). Germline V gene sequence: CDR1 KGHSH, CDR2 LQKENI. Trimming cost V 0 bases and J 0 bases, with 10 bases left between them. This CDR3 is 16 amino acids long. CDR3 nucleotides: TGTGCCAGCTCACCACCAGCTAGCGTTAGCACAGATACGCAGTATTTT. It specifies CASSPPASVSTDTQYF.

This clone was seen once. The chain has TRBV27 and TRBJ2-3, with TRBD1 identical over 11 bases. Trimming at V came to 6 bases and at J to 3 bases, leaving 5 bases not matched to a gene. Germline loops: CDR1 MNHEY, CDR2 SMNVEV (reference sequence). This CDR3 comprises 15 residues. The CDR3 coding sequence is TGTGCCAGCAGCTGGACAGGGGGCAGGACAGATACGCAGTATTTT. This gives the protein CASSWTGGRTDTQYF.

This chain's CDR3 is CASSVIGDEQYF. The CDR3 DNA reads as TGTGCCAGCAGTGTAATTGGGGACGAGCAGTACTTC. The rearrangement uses TRBV6-1 and TRBJ2-7; D uncertain. The CDR3 has 12 residues. CDR1 MNHNS and CDR2 SASEGT come from the germline V gene. The V end was cut by 4 bases, the J end by 5 bases, with 9 bases between.

V is TRBV9 and J is TRBJ2-3; D is perhaps TRBD2 (5 bases). Germline CDR1 reads SGDLS; CDR2 reads YYNGEE. V shed 0 bases and J shed 2 bases, with 13 bases lying between them. This CDR3 contains 16 residues. The CDR3 bases are TGTGCCAGCAGCGTAGGGGCGGGCGGGTTCACAGATACGCAGTATTTT. Translated, it gives CASSVGAGGFTDTQYF.

The V gene is TRBV6-1, the J gene TRBJ2-7, with no clear D. The germline V gene has CDR1 MNHNS and CDR2 SASEGT. V was pared by 2 bases and J by 3 bases, with 11 bases between. This CDR3 spans 14 amino acids. CDR3 DNA sequence: TGTGCCAGCAGTGAAAGCTGGGCACACTACGAGCAGTACTTC. Translation gives CASSESWAHYEQYF.

V is TRBV9 and J is TRBJ2-2; no reliable D call. Trimming shortened V by 0 bases and J by 8 bases, and 14 bases separated the two germline ends. The germline V gene has CDR1 SGDLS and CDR2 YYNGEE. The CDR3 has 15 residues. CDR3 sequence reads: CASSVVQFPVGELFF. In nucleotides, the CDR3 is TGTGCCAGCAGCGTAGTACAGTTCCCCGTAGGGGAGCTGTTTTTT.

The V gene is TRBV6-5, the J gene TRBJ1-2; 7 positions agree with TRBD1. Per the germline V gene, CDR1 is MNHEY and CDR2 is SVGAGI. CDR3 length: 12 amino acids. The V segment lost 2 bases and the J segment 8 bases; nucleotides outside the gene matches: 2. Here the CDR3 reads CASSYRQGGYTF. CDR3 coding DNA: TGTGCCAGCAGTTACAGACAGGGCGGCTACACCTTC.